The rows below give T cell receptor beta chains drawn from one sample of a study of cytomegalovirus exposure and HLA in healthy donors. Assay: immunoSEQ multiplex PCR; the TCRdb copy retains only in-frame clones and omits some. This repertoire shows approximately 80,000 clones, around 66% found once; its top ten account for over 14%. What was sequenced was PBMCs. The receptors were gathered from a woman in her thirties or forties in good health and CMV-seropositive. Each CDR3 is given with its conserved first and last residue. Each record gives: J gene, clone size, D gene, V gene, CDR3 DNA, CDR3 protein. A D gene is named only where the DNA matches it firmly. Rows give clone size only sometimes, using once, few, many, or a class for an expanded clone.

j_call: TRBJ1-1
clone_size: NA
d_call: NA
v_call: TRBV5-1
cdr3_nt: TGCGCCAGCAGCCGGGGGGACGGAGCAAACACTGAAGCTTTCTTT
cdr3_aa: CASSRGDGANTEAFF

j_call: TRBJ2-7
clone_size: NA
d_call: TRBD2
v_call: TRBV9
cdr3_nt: TGTGCCAGCAGCGTATCAGCTAGCGGGAGGACCATACCCTACGAGCAGTACTTC
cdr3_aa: CASSVSASGRTIPYEQYF

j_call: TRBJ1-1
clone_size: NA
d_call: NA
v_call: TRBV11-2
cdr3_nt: TGTGCCAGCAGCTCCCCCCGGGGTGGGGACACTGAAGCTTTCTTT
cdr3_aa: CASSSPRGGDTEAFF

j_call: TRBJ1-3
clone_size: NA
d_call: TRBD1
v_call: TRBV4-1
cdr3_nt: TGCGCCAGCAGAACCCAGGGGGTGGGCGGAAACACCATATATTTT
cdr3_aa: CASRTQGVGGNTIYF

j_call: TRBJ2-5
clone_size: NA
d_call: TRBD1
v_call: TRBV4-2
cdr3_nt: TGTGCCAGCAGCCAAGGCCCACTAGACAGGGGGGCAGAGACCCAGTACTTC
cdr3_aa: CASSQGPLDRGAETQYF

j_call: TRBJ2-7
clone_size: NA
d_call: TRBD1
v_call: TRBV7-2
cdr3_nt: TGTGCCAGCAGCTTGGGGGGGGGACAGGGCCCGACCTACGAGCAGTACTTC
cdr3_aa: CASSLGGGQGPTYEQYF

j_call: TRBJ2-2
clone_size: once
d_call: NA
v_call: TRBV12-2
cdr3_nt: TGTGCAAGTCGCTTAACCGACAGGAACACCGGGGAGCTGTTTTTT
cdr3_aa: CASRLTDRNTGELFF

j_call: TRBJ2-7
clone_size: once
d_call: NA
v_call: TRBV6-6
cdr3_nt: TGTGCCACCCGGGACAACCTTTACGAGCAGTACTTC
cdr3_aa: CATRDNLYEQYF

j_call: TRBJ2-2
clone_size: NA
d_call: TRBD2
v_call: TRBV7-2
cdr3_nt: TGTGCCAGCAGCTTAGTATCGTTGACTAGCGGAAACACCGGGGAGCTGTTTTTT
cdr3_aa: CASSLVSLTSGNTGELFF

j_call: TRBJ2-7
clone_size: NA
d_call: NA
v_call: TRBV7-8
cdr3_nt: TGTGCCAGCAGCTTAGTAGGCCGACTCGGCGAGCAGTACTTC
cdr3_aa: CASSLVGRLGEQYF

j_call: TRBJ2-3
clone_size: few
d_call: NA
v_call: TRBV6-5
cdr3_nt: TGTGCCAGCAGCCTCACAGGCACAGATACGCAGTATTTT
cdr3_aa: CASSLTGTDTQYF

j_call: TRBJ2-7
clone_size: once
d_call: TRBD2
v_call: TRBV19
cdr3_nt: TGTGCCAGTAGTATAGGAGCGGGAGGCCGAGAGCAGTACTTC
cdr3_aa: CASSIGAGGREQYF

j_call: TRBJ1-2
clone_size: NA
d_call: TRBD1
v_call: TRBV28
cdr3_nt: TGTGCCAGCAGAACCCCAAGGACAGGGTCCGGCTACACCTTC
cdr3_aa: CASRTPRTGSGYTF

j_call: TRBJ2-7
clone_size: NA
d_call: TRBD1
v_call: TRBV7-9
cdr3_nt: TGTGCCAGCAGCTTCCAAGGGGGACAGTCCTACGAGCAGTACTTC
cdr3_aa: CASSFQGGQSYEQYF

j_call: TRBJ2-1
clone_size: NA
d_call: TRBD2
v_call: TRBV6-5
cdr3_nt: TGTGCCAGCAGTGGGGCCAGCGGGAGGGGGAATGAGCAGTTCTTC
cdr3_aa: CASSGASGRGNEQFF

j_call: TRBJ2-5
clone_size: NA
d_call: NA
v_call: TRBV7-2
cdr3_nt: TGTGCCAGCAGCTTAGGGAGCGCAGAGACCCAGTACTTC
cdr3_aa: CASSLGSAETQYF

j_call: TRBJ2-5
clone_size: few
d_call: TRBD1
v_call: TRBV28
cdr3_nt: TGTGCCAGCAGTATCGGACAGGCGGTTGGGACCCAGTACTTC
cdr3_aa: CASSIGQAVGTQYF

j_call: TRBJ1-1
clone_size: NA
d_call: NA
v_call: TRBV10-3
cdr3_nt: TGTGCCATCGGGACATCGAACACTGAAGCTTTCTTT
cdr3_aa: CAIGTSNTEAFF

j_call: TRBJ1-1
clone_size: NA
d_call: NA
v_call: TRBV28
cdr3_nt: TGTGCCAGCAGTTTGGGCAGGGAAGCTTTCTTT
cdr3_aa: CASSLGREAFF

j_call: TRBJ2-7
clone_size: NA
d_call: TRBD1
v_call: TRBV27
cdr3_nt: TGTGCCAGCAGTTTAAGAGGACAGGGAACTGGGGAGCAGTACTTC
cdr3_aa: CASSLRGQGTGEQYF

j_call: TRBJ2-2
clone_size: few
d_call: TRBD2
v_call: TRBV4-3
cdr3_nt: TGCGCCAGTAGGACTAGCGAGAACACCGGGGAGCTGTTTTTT
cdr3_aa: CASRTSENTGELFF

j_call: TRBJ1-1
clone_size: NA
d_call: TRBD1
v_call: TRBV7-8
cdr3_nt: TGTGCCAGCAGCCCGCAACAGACAGGGGCTGGTGAAGCTTTCTTT
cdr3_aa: CASSPQQTGAGEAFF

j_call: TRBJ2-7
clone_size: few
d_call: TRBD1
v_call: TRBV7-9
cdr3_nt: TGTGCCAGCGGGACAGACTACTACGAGCAGTACTTC
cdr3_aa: CASGTDYYEQYF

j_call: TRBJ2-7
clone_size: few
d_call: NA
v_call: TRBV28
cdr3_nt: TGTGCCAGCAGAAGGGGGGGACAGGAAGCTGACGAGCAGTACTTC
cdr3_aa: CASRRGGQEADEQYF

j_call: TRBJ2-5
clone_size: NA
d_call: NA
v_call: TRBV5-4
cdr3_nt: TGTGCCAGCAGCCGAGGACAGAACACGCAAGAGACCCAGTACTTC
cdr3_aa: CASSRGQNTQETQYF

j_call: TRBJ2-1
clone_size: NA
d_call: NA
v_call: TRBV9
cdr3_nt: TGTGCCAGCAGCGTATGGGGGGAGGTCCGGGGTGAGCAGTTCTTC
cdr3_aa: CASSVWGEVRGEQFF

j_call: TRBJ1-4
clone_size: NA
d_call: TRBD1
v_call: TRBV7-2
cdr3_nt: TGTGCCAGCAGCCCGCGAGGGGGCACTGAAAAACTGTTTTTT
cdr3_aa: CASSPRGGTEKLFF

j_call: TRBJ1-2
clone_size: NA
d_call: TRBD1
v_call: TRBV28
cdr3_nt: TGTGCCAGCAGTATCACAGGGGAAACGAAGGGCTACACCTTC
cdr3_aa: CASSITGETKGYTF

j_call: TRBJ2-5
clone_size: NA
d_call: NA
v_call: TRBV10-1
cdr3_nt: TGCGCCAGCAGTGCGGACAGTCCGGGGACCCAGTACTTC
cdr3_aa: CASSADSPGTQYF

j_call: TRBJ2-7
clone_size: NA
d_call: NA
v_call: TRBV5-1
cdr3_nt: TGCGCCAGCAGCCTGATTGGGGGGTACGACGAGCAGTACTTC
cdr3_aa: CASSLIGGYDEQYF

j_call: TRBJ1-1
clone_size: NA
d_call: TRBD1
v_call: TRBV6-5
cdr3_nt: TGTGCCAGCAGTGTGGCTGGGACAGTGAACACTGAAGCTTTCTTT
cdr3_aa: CASSVAGTVNTEAFF

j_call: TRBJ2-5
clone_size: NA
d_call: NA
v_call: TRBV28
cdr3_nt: TGTGCCAGCAGTTCCCTAGAGCGTGACTCAGAGACCCAGTACTTC
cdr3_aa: CASSSLERDSETQYF

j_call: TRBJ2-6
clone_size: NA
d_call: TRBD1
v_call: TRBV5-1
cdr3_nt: TGCGCCAGCAGCCCGGGACAGGACTCTGGGGCCAACGTCCTGACTTTC
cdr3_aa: CASSPGQDSGANVLTF

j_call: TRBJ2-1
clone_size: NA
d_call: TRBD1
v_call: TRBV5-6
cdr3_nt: TGTGCCAGCAGCGTGACAGGGATTGGGATAAATGAGCAGTTCTTC
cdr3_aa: CASSVTGIGINEQFF

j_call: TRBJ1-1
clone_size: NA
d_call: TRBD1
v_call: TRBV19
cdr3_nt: TGTGCCAGTAGTTCACACAGGGGTACATCCAAGCCTCTGATATCTTTCTTT
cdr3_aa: CASSSHRGTSKPLISFF

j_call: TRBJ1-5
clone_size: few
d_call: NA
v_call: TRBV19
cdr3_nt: TGTGCCAGTAGTATCCTTTGGGGAGATCAGCCCCAGCATTTT
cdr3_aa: CASSILWGDQPQHF

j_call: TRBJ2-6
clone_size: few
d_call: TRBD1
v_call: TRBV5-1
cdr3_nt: TGCGCCAGCAGCCAAATTGGACAGGGGGCTGCTGGGGCCAACGTCCTGACTTTC
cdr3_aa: CASSQIGQGAAGANVLTF

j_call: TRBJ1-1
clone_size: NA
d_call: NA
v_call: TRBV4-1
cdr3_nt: TGCGCCAGCAGCCAAGACCGGGAGCCTGTCTTT
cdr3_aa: CASSQDREPVF

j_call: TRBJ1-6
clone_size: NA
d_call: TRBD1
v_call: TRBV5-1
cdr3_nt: TGCGCCAGCAGCTTGGGACGGACAGGGAGAGGAAATTCACCCCTCCACTTT
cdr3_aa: CASSLGRTGRGNSPLHF

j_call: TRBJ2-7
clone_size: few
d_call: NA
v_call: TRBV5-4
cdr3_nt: TGTGCCAGCAGCTACTCAGGACAGATAAACTACGAGCAGTACTTC
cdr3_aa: CASSYSGQINYEQYF

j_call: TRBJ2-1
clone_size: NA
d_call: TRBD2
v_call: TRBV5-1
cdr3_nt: TGCGCCAGCAGCCCGGGGATAGCGGGAGGATATGAGCAGTTCTTC
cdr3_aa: CASSPGIAGGYEQFF